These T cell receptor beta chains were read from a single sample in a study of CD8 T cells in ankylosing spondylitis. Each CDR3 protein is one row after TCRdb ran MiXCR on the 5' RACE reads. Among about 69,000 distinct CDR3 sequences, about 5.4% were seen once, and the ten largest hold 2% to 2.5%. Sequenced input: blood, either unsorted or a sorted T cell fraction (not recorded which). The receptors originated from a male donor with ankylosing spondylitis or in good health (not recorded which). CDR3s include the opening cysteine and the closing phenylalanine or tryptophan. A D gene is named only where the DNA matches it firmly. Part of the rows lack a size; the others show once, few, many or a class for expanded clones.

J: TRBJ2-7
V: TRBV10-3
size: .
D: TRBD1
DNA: TGTGCCATCAGTCAATCCCCGGGACAGGGGGTTTCCAGCTCCTGCGAGCAGTACTTC
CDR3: CAISQSPGQGVSSSCEQYF

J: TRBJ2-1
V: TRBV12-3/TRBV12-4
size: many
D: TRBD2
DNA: TGTGCCAGCAACCGGGGGGAGAACAGTGGCTATGAGCAGTTCTTC
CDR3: CASNRGENSGYEQFF

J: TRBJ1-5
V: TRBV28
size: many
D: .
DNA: TGTGCCAGCAGTATCCCCCCGAGGCCCCAGCATTTT
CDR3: CASSIPPRPQHF

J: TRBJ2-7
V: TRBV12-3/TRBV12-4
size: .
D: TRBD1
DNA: TGTGCCAGCAGCCCAGAGGGACAGGGGGACTACGAGCAGTACTTC
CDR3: CASSPEGQGDYEQYF

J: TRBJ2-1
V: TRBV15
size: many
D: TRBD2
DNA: TGTGCCACCAGCAGTACCGGGACTAGGGGAGTAGATGAGCAGTTCTTC
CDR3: CATSSTGTRGVDEQFF

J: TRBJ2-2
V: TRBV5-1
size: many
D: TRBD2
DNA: TGCGCCAGCAGCCCCGGACTAGCGGGGAGAGGGGAGCTGTTTTTT
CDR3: CASSPGLAGRGELFF

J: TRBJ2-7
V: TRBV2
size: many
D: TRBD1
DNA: TGTGCCAGCGTGGGGACAGGGCACTACGAGCAGTACTTC
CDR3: CASVGTGHYEQYF

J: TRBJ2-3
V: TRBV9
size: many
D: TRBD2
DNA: TGTGCCAGCAGCTTTGTAGGACTAGCGGGAAGAGGAGATACGCAGTATTTT
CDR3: CASSFVGLAGRGDTQYF

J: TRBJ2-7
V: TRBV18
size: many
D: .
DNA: TGTGCCAGCTCACCACCTAGCGTACTCTACGAGCAGTACTTC
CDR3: CASSPPSVLYEQYF

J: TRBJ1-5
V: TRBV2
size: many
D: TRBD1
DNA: TGTGCCAGCAGGGGACAGGGGATGCATCAGCCCCAGCATTTT
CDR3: CASRGQGMHQPQHF

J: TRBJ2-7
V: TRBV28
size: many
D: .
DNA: TGTGCCAGCAGCACAAGCAGAGGGTACGAGCAGTACTTC
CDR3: CASSTSRGYEQYF

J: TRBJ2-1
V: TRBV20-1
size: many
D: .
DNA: TGCAGTGCTCACGACTTGAGCTCCTACAATGAGCAGTTCTTC
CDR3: CSAHDLSSYNEQFF

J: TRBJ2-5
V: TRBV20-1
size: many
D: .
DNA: TGCAGTGCTAGAGATCGCAGCCTATGGAACCAGGGAGCCTCGACCCAGTACTTC
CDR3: CSARDRSLWNQGASTQYF

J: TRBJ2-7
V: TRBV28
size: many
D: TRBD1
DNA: TGTGCCAGCAGTTTTAGGGACAGATCGTTCTACGAGCAGTACTTC
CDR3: CASSFRDRSFYEQYF

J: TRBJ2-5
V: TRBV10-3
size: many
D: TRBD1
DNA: TGTGCCTCCAGGACAGGCGTGGAGACCCAGTACTTC
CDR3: CASRTGVETQYF

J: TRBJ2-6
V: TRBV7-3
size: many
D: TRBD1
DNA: TGTGCCAGCAGCTCAGGACAGGGTACCAACGTCCTGACTTTC
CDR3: CASSSGQGTNVLTF